Presented here are 10 T cell receptor beta chains from one specimen sequenced in a study of T cell clonality in common variable immunodeficiency. Measured with immunoSEQ multiplex PCR; TCRdb has only the in-frame clones, and not every one. The sample includes around 30,000 clones, none of them occurring once. Study-wide results and caveats: Common variable immunodeficiency TCR beta sequences reportedly had fewer deletions and N-nucleotide insertions.

These TCRs' antigens remain unknown. Material: peripheral blood mononuclear cells. The origin of the receptors is a human donor with common variable immunodeficiency.

This clone was recorded at least ten times. The read ends 3 residues before the CDR3 terminus; that terminus is restored from the germline J gene. The chain couples TRBV4-1 to TRBJ2-7; TRBD1 matches at 8 bases. V lost 4 bases to trimming and J lost 1 base; unmatched junction nucleotides: 3. The CDR3 loop spans 14 amino acids. Germline V CDR1 and CDR2: MGHRA, YSYEKL. The CDR3 bases that were read are TGCGCCAGCAGCCCCCGGGACAGGTCCTACGAG. Amino acids: CASSPRDRSYE. The entire CDR3 protein is CASSPRDRSYEQYF.

There are many counts of this clone. The CDR3 goes on 3 residues after the read ends, and that part is filled in from the germline J gene. V is TRBV30 and J is TRBJ1-1; TRBD1 matches 8 bases. The trim removed 4 bases at V and 7 bases at J, leaving 11 bases unmatched. The CDR3 runs to 14 residues. Per the germline V gene, CDR1 is GTSNPN and CDR2 is SVGIG (reference sequence). Incomplete CDR3 DNA: TGTGCCTGGACAGGACAGGGACGGATAGGTGAA. This encodes CAWTGQGRIGE. Given in full, the CDR3 is CAWTGQGRIGEAFF.

This clone was detected only a few times. The sequence runs out 3 residues before the end of the CDR3; the remainder is reconstructed from the germline J gene. This chain uses TRBV30 with TRBJ1-1; D is ambiguous. The CDR3 consists of 13 residues. Trimming shortened V by 4 bases and J by 1 base, and 10 bases separated the two germline ends. Germline V CDR1 and CDR2: GTSNPN, SVGIG (reference sequence). The covered CDR3 bases are TGTGCCTGGAAAGGTTTCAGGAACACTGAA. Residues: CAWKGFRNTE. The entire CDR3 protein is CAWKGFRNTEAFF.

This clone appeared a few times. The read is 3 residues too short to cover the CDR3 end, so that end is filled in from the germline J gene. The V gene is TRBV5-1, the J gene TRBJ2-7, with 10 bases matching TRBD1. Losses at the gene ends were 4 bases for V and 4 bases for J; bases not matched to a gene: 14. This CDR3 has 17 residues. The germline gives CDR1 SGHRS, CDR2 YFSETQ. The CDR3 spells CASSMEGAGQGLYEQYF. The CDR3 DNA, read in part, is TGCGCCAGCAGCATGGAGGGTGCGGGACAGGGGCTTTACGAG.

This clone was observed at least ten times. The sequence runs out 3 residues before the end of the CDR3; the remainder is reconstructed from the germline J gene. This rearrangement joins TRBV28 to TRBJ2-1; TRBD2 matches 8 bases. The V segment lost 4 bases and the J segment 9 bases; nucleotides outside the gene matches: 5. CDR3 size: 13 residues. The V gene's germline CDR1 is MDHEN and CDR2 SYDVKM. CDR3 region: CASSSGTRVEQFF. CDR3 DNA, as far as it was read: TGTGCCAGCAGTTCAGGGACTAGGGTTGAG.

This clone was detected a few times. The CDR3 end falls 3 residues outside the read, so it is completed with the germline J gene. The genes are TRBV20-1 and TRBJ1-5, with D uncertain. Germline V CDR1 and CDR2: DFQATT, SNEGSKA (reference sequence). Between the trimmed V and J ends, which lost 1 base and 7 bases, there was a span of 8 bases. The CDR3 runs 12 residues. The CDR3 loop is CSARVGEQPQHF. Incomplete CDR3 DNA: TGCAGTGCTAGAGTCGGTGAACAGCCC.

The sample holds a few counts of this clone. The read gets to within 3 residues of the CDR3 end, and the germline J gene fills in the rest. This sequence joins TRBV6-1 and TRBJ2-1, with TRBD2 matching over 13 bases. The V gene end was trimmed by 4 bases and the J gene end by 7 bases; junction bases not matched to a gene: 7. Germline assignment: CDR1 MNHNS and CDR2 SASEGT. This CDR3 is 16 amino acids long. The CDR3 bases that were read are TGTGCCAGCAGTGTAGATGGACTAGCGGGAGTGAATGAG. This gives the protein CASSVDGLAGVNE. The CDR3, in full, reads CASSVDGLAGVNEQFF.

A word on this clone: The read stops 3 residues short of the end of the CDR3; the missing end is completed from the germline J gene. The rearrangement joins TRBV6-2 or TRBV6-3 to TRBJ2-1, with 10 positions matching TRBD2. The V and J ends lost 10 bases and 6 bases, in that order; junction bases with no gene match: 9. Germline CDR1 is MNHEY and CDR2 is SVGEGT. CDR3 length: 14 amino acids. Incomplete CDR3 DNA: TGTGCCACCTGGCTAGCGGGAGTAAGCAATGAG. Amino acids: CATWLAGVSNE. The CDR3 in its entirety is CATWLAGVSNEQFF.

This clone was found many times. The read ends 3 residues early relative to the CDR3; the germline J gene fills the gap. The chain carries TRBV18 and TRBJ1-2, with a possible D match to TRBD1 (5 bases). The CDR3 has 15 residues. V was clipped by 2 bases and J by 6 bases, with 16 bases between them. Germline-derived CDR1 and CDR2 are KGHSH and LQKENI. The CDR3 region is CASSPVKGGANGYTF. CDR3 DNA (partial): TGTGCCAGCTCACCAGTCAAGGGAGGGGCGAATGGC.

This clone appeared many times. The CDR3 extends 3 residues past the end of the read, so its final part is completed from the germline J gene. The chain has TRBV7-2 and TRBJ1-2, with 8 positions matching TRBD1. This CDR3 region has 13 residues. V shed 6 bases, J shed 4 bases, and the junction held 4 bases outside the gene matches. CDR1 and CDR2 (germline): SGHTA, FQGNSA. The part of the CDR3 DNA that was read is TGTGCCAGCAGTCACGGACAGGGCTATGGC. It translates to CASSHGQGYG. The full CDR3 sequence reads CASSHGQGYGYTF.